Following are 23 T cell receptor beta chains from one sample sequenced in a study of T cell responses to AZD1222 COVID-19 vaccine. TCRdb's copy holds only in-frame clones and misses some; the assay was immunoSEQ multiplex PCR. The data hold about 64,000 clones, with about 90% observed a single time. This material consisted of peripheral blood, taken 28 days after the second dose of the MenACWY control vaccine. The receptors were gathered from an adult who received the MenACWY meningococcal vaccine as a control.

The chain carries TRBV30 and TRBJ1-6; 7 bases line up with TRBD1. V shed 4 bases, J shed 8 bases, and the junction held 14 bases outside the gene matches. Germline loops: CDR1 GTSNPN, CDR2 SVGIG (reference sequence). The CDR3 runs to 16 residues. DNA of the CDR3: TGTGCCTGGACCCCCAGGGGCGGGACAGTTTATTCACCCCTCCACTTT. As protein: CAWTPRGGTVYSPLHF.

The V and J genes are TRBV6-5 and TRBJ2-7; no clear D gene. V lost 0 bases and J 3 bases, leaving 6 bases between the germline ends. Germline V CDR1 and CDR2: MNHEY, SVGAGI. This CDR3 region has 13 residues. The CDR3 spells CASSYSTSYEQYF. CDR3 bases: TGTGCCAGCAGTTACTCTACAAGCTACGAGCAGTACTTC.

This chain uses TRBV19 with TRBJ1-2; unclear D gene. Trimming pared 5 bases from V and 1 base from J, leaving 8 bases between. CDR1 is LNHDA and CDR2 is SQIVND in the germline V gene (reference sequence). This CDR3 is built from 13 residues. Here the CDR3 DNA reads TGTGCCAGTAGTTCCACCTTTAACTATGGCTACACCTTC. Protein product: CASSSTFNYGYTF.

This rearrangement joins TRBV24-1 to TRBJ2-3, with 8 bases that match TRBD2. This CDR3 comprises 17 residues. Germline trimming cut 4 bases from V and 2 bases from J; bases unmatched to any gene: 10. In germline, CDR1 is KGHDR, CDR2 SFDVKD. As DNA, the CDR3 is TGTGCCACCAGTGACTCTGGACTAGCCGATTACACAGATACGCAGTATTTT. It specifies CATSDSGLADYTDTQYF.

The genes are TRBV10-2 and TRBJ1-2; 9 bases are a match to TRBD1. Trimming took 3 bases from V and 5 from J; bases not matched to a gene: 4. There are 14 residues in the CDR3. Germline lookup yields CDR1 WSHSY and CDR2 SAAADI. Here the CDR3 DNA reads TGCGCCAGCAGTGATCAGGACAGGGGATATGGCTACACCTTC. It codes for CASSDQDRGYGYTF.

The chain uses TRBV28 and TRBJ2-1; 7 positions match TRBD2. This CDR3 is 15 amino acids long. Looked up from germline, CDR1 is MDHEN and CDR2 is SYDVKM. Trimming at V came to 3 bases and at J to 3 bases, leaving 5 bases not matched to a gene. The CDR3 DNA sequence: TGTGCCAGCAGTTTCTCGCGGGAGCGCTACAATGAGCAGTTCTTC. Translated: CASSFSRERYNEQFF.

The chain is built from TRBV6-5 and TRBJ2-7; a possible D gene is TRBD2 (5 bases). This CDR3 contains 13 residues. From germline, CDR1 is MNHEY and CDR2 SVGAGI. V lost 5 bases and J lost 4, with 12 bases in between. DNA of the CDR3: TGTGCCAGCAGTCGGGATTCGACTTACGAGCAGTACTTC. This sequence encodes CASSRDSTYEQYF.

As concerns this clone: Other DNA sequences in this sample translate to the same CDR3. The rearrangement links TRBV4-1 to TRBJ2-7; the match to TRBD2 covers 9 bases. This CDR3 is built from 18 residues. The V and J ends lost 2 bases and 3 bases, in that order; junction bases with no gene match: 14. Germline V gene lookup returns CDR1 MGHRA and CDR2 YSYEKL. CDR3 residues: CASSQRGGGDSGLYEQYF. Here the CDR3 DNA reads TGCGCCAGCAGCCAAAGGGGCGGGGGGGACAGCGGACTCTACGAGCAGTACTTC.

The chain employs TRBV18 and TRBJ1-3; a weak D match, TRBD1 (6 bases). From germline, CDR1 is KGHSH and CDR2 LQKENI. The CDR3 spans 17 residues. Trimming took off 4 bases at V and 1 base at J, with 17 bases between the two ends. The CDR3 loop is CASSLSITGQSGNTIYF. The CDR3 DNA follows: TGTGCCAGCTCACTCTCCATTACAGGGCAATCTGGAAACACCATATATTTT. Drawing the rest from reference TRBV18 and TRBJ1-3, the complete variable domain is NAGVMQNPRHLVRRRGQEARLRCSPMKGHSHVYWYRQLPEEGLKFMVYLQKENIIDESGMPKERFSAEFPKEGPSILRIQQVVRGDSAAYFCASSLSITGQSGNTIYFGEGSWLTVV.

The V gene is TRBV24-1, the J gene TRBJ2-5; 7 bases align to TRBD1. Germline V lookup: CDR1 KGHDR, CDR2 SFDVKD. The trim removed 2 bases at V and 1 base at J, leaving 3 bases unmatched. The CDR3 spans 15 residues. CDR3 in DNA: TGTGCCACCAGTGATTCCGGGACAGCCCAAGAGACCCAGTACTTC. It encodes CATSDSGTAQETQYF.

This clone was counted once. The chain links TRBV15 to TRBJ2-1; TRBD1 aligns across 12 bases. The CDR3 covers 20 residues. The V segment lost 2 bases and the J segment 6 bases; nucleotides outside the gene matches: 17. Germline CDR1 is LNHNV and CDR2 is YYDKDF (reference sequence). This chain's CDR3 is CATSRPPGGQGAVGSNEQFF. Written as DNA, the CDR3 is TGTGCCACCAGCAGACCCCCAGGGGGACAGGGGGCGGTTGGGTCCAATGAGCAGTTCTTC. The full variable domain, rest sourced from reference TRBV15 and TRBJ2-1, is DAMVIQNPRYQVTQFGKPVTLSCSQTLNHNVMYWYQQKSSQAPKLLFHYYDKDFNNEADTPDNFQSRRPNTSFCFLDIRSPGLGDTAMYLCATSRPPGGQGAVGSNEQFFGPGTRLTVL.

The chain uses TRBV27 and TRBJ1-6; 8 bases map to TRBD1. This CDR3 has 12 residues. Germline-derived CDR1 and CDR2 are MNHEY and SMNVEV (reference sequence). V shed 8 bases and J 14 bases; nucleotides not matched to a gene: 8. The CDR3: CASGDRGVTLHF. The DNA of the CDR3 is TGTGCCAGCGGAGACAGGGGAGTAACCCTCCACTTT.

This clone was observed a single time. The chain recombines TRBV19 with TRBJ1-1; D is unclear. V dropped 8 bases and J dropped 1 base, with 11 bases sitting between them. CDR1 LNHDA and CDR2 SQIVND come from the germline V gene (reference sequence). The CDR3 extends over 13 amino acids. CDR3 DNA sequence: TGTGCCAGTTCCCTCCGGGGGAACACTGAAGCTTTCTTT. Its protein product is CASSLRGNTEAFF.

The CDR3 region has the DNA TGTGCCAGCAGCCAAGAGGGAACAGGGGGGGGCTACACCTTC. It yields the protein CASSQEGTGGGYTF. The chain joins TRBV3-1 (or the pseudogene TRBV3-2) to TRBJ1-2; 8 bases match TRBD1. The germline V gene has CDR1 LGHDT and CDR2 YNNKEL (reference sequence). CDR3 size: 14 residues. V lost 0 bases and J lost 8; bases outside the gene matches: 5.

The chain uses TRBV2 and TRBJ2-7; 7 bases are shared with TRBD1. The CDR3 has 13 residues. The trim removed 6 bases at V and 3 bases at J, leaving 5 bases unmatched. Germline CDR1 and CDR2: SNHLY and FYNNEI. CDR3: CASSEGQYYEQYF. Written as DNA, the CDR3 is TGTGCCAGCAGCGAGGGACAGTACTACGAGCAGTACTTC.

V gene TRBV19 combines with J gene TRBJ2-1; D remains unclear. The germline V gene encodes CDR1 LNHDA and CDR2 SQIVND (reference sequence). V was pared by 3 bases and J by 6 bases, with 12 bases between. The CDR3 covers 14 residues. In DNA form, the CDR3 reads TGTGCCAGTAGTATGCGATTGGGTGGCAATGAGCAGTTCTTC. Translating it yields CASSMRLGGNEQFF.

This rearrangement joins TRBV30 to TRBJ2-7; D is unclear. This CDR3 spans 15 amino acids. V lost 4 bases to trimming and J lost 4 bases, with 20 bases between them. The germline V gene encodes CDR1 GTSNPN and CDR2 SVGIG (reference sequence). This chain's CDR3 is CAWTGGWGPGYEQYF. Written as DNA, the CDR3 is TGTGCCTGGACCGGTGGGTGGGGTCCCGGATACGAGCAGTACTTC.

The rearrangement uses TRBV16 and TRBJ2-5, with D possibly TRBD2 on 5 matching bases. Germline-derived CDR1 and CDR2 are KGHSY and FQNENV. Trimming took off 6 bases at V and 5 bases at J, with 13 bases between the two ends. This CDR3 comprises 13 residues. CDR3 residues: CASSLAFGETQYF. CDR3 in DNA: TGTGCCAGCAGTCTAGCTTTTGGGGAGACCCAGTACTTC.

By proportion, this clone is medium-sized. The chain carries TRBV19 and TRBJ1-1, with 9 bases fitting TRBD1. Unmatched junction bases numbered 10, after V lost 7 bases and J lost 4 bases. Germline loops: CDR1 LNHDA, CDR2 SQIVND (reference sequence). The CDR3 has 15 amino acids. The CDR3 protein is CASTHTGGWITEAFF. The CDR3 DNA sequence: TGTGCCAGTACTCATACAGGGGGCTGGATCACTGAAGCTTTCTTT.

This chain uses TRBV2 with TRBJ1-5, with 8 bases identical to TRBD1. From germline, CDR1 is SNHLY and CDR2 FYNNEI. The CDR3 spans 16 residues. Trimming at V came to 5 bases and at J to 3 bases, leaving 9 bases not matched to a gene. DNA for the CDR3: TGTGCCAGCAGTCGACAGGGGCTCCCCCCCAATCAGCCCCAGCATTTT. This codes for CASSRQGLPPNQPQHF.

The chain links TRBV7-2 to TRBJ2-7; TRBD1 or TRBD2 may be the D gene (5 bases each). Germline CDR1 reads SGHTA; CDR2 reads FQGNSA. The CDR3 sequence is 15 residues long. V was shortened by 4 bases and J by 3 bases, with 16 bases between the two germline ends. The CDR3 DNA is TGTGCCAGCAGCTCCAGTCGGGGCCCCGGCTACGAGCAGTACTTC. This encodes CASSSSRGPGYEQYF.

This clone has just one count. This chain joins TRBV6-5 and TRBJ2-5; D ambiguous. Germline-derived CDR1 and CDR2 are MNHEY and SVGAGI. The V end lost 6 bases, the J end lost 2 bases, and 10 bases lay between the germline ends. The CDR3 sequence is 13 residues long. CDR3 bases: TGTGCCAGCAGAGTTTCCCTGCAAGAGACCCAGTACTTC. Residues: CASRVSLQETQYF.

V is TRBV5-1 and J is TRBJ1-1, with no clear D. The CDR3 has 13 residues. The germline CDR1 and CDR2 sequences are SGHRS and YFSETQ. The V gene lost 4 bases and the J gene lost 1 base, with 8 bases spanning the gap. CDR3 bases: TGCGCCAGCAGCGGTGAGCCGAACACTGAAGCTTTCTTT. Its protein product is CASSGEPNTEAFF.